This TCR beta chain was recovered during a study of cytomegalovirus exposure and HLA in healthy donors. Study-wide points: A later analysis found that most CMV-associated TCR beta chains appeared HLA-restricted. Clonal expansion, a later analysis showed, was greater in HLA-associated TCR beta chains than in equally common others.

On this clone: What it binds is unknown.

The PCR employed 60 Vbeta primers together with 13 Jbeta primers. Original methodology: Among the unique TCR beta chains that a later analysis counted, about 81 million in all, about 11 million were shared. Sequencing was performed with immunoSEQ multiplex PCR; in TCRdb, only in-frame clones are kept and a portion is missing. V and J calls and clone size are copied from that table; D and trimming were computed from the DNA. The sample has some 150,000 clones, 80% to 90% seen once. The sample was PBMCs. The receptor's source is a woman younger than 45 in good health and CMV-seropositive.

DNA of the CDR3: TGTGCCAGTAGTATCTGGGTCGACAGGGGGCGGTTAGTTGGCAATCAGCCCCAGCATTTT. Its protein is CASSIWVDRGRLVGNQPQHF. The chain employs TRBV19 and TRBJ1-5; 10 bases line up with TRBD1. The V and J ends lost 3 bases and 2 bases, in that order; junction bases with no gene match: 16. The CDR3 is made up of 20 amino acids. Per the germline V gene, CDR1 is LNHDA and CDR2 is SQIVND (reference sequence). The variable domain in full, with the rest retrieved from reference TRBV19 and TRBJ1-5, is DGGITQSPKYLFRKEGQNVTLSCEQNLNHDAMYWYRQDPGQGLRLIYYSQIVNDFQKGDIAEGYSVSREKKESFPLTVTSAQKNPTAFYLCASSIWVDRGRLVGNQPQHFGDGTRLSIL.